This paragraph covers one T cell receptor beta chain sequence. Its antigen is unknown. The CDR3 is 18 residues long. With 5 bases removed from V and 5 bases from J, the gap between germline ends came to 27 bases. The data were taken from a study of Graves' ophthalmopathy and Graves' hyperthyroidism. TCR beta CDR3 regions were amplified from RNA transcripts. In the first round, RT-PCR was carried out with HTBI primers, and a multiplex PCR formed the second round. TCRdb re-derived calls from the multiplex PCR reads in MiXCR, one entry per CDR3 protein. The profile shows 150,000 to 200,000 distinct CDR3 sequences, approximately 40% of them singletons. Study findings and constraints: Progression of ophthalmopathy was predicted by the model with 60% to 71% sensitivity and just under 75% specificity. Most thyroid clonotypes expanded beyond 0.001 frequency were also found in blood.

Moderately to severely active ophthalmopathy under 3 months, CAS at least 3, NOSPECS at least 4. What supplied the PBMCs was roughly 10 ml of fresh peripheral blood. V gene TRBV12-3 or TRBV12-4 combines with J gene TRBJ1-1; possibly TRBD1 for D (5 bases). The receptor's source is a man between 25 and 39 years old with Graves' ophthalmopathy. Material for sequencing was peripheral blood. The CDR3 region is CASSQLGWGKPLGTEAFF. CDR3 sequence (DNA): TGTGCCAGCAGTCAACTCGGATGGGGGAAACCCCTTGGGACTGAAGCTTTCTTT.